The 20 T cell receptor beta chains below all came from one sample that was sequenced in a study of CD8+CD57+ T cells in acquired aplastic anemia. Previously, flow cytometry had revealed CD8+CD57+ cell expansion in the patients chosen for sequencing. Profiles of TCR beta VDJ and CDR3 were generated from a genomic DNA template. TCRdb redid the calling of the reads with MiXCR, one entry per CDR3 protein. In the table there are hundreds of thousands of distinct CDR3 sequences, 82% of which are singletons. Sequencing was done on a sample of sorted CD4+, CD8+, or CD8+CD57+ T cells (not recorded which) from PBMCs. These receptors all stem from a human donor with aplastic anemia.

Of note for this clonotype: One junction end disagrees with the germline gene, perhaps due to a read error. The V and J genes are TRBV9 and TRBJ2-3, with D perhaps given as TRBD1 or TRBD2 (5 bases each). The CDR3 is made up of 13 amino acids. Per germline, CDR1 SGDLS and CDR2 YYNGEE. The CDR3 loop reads CASSHQRGTDKQF. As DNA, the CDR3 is TGTGCCAGCAGCCACCAGAGGGGCACAGATAAGCAGTTT.

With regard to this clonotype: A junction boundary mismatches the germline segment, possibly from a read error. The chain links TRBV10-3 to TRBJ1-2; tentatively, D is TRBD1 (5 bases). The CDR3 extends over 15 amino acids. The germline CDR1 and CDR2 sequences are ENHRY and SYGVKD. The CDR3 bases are TGTGCCATCAGGGAGGGCCCCGACAGAGCCTATGGCTGCACCTTC. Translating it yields CAIREGPDRAYGCTF.

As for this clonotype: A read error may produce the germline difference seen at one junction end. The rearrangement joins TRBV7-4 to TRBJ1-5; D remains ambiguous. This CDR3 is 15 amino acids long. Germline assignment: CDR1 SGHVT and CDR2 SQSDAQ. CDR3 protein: CASSLGTARNPPHHF. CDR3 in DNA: TGTGCCAGCAGCTTAGGGACCGCCCGAAATCCGCCCCATCATTTT.

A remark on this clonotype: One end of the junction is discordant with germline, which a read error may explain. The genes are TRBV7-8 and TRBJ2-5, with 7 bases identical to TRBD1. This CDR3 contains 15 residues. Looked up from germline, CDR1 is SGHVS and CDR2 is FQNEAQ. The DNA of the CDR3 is TGTGCCAGCAGCCCATCGGGGACAGATGGACAGACCCATTACTTC. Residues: CASSPSGTDGQTHYF. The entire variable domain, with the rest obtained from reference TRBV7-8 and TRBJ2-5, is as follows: GAGVSQSPRYKVAKRGQDVALRCDPISGHVSLFWYQQALGQGPEFLTYFQNEAQLDKSGLPSDRFFAERPEGSVSTLKIQRTQQEDSAVYLCASSPSGTDGQTHYFGPGTRLLVL.

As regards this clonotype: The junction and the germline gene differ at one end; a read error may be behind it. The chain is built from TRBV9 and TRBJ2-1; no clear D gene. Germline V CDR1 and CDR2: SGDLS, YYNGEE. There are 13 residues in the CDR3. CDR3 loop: CASSLWPTNEQFF. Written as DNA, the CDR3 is TGTGCTAGCAGCTTATGGCCGACGAATGAGCAGTTCTTC.

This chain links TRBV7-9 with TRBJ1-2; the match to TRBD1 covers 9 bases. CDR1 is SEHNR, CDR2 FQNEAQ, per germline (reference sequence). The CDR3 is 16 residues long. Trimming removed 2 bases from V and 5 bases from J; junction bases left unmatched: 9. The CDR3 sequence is CASSLPDRGLEYGYTF. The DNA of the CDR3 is TGTGCCAGCAGCTTACCGGACAGGGGCTTGGAGTATGGCTACACCTTC.

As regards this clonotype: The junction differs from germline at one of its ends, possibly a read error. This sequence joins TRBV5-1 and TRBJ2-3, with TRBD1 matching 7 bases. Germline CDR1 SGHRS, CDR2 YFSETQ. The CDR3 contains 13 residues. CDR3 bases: TGCGCCAGCAGCTTGGGGCAGGGGGATAGGCAGTATTTT. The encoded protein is CASSLGQGDRQYF.

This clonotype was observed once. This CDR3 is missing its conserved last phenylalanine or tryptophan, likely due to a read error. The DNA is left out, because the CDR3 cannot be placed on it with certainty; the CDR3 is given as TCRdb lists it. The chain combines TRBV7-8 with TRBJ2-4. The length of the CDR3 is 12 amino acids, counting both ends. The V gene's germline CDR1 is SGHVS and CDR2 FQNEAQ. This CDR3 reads CASSLAGSTHYQ.

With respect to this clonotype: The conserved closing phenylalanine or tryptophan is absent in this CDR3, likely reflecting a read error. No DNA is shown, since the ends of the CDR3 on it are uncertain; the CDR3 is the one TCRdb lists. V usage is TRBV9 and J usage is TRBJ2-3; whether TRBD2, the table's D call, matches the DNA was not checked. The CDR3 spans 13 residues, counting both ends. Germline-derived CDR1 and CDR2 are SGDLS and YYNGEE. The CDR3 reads CASSPERGTTGGI.

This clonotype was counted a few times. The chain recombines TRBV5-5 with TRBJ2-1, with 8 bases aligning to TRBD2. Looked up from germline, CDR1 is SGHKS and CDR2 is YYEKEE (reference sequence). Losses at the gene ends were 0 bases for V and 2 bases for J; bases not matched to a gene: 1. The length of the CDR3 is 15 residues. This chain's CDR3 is CASSLDGGAYNEQFF. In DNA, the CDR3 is TGTGCCAGCAGCTTGGACGGGGGGGCCTACAATGAGCAGTTCTTC.

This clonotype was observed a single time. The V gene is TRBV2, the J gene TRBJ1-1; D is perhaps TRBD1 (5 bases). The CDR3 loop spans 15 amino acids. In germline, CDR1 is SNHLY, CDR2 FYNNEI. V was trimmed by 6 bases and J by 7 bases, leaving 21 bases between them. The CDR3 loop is CASSLGGADTGEAFF. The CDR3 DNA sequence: TGTGCCAGCAGCTTAGGCGGAGCGGACACGGGTGAAGCTTTCTTT.

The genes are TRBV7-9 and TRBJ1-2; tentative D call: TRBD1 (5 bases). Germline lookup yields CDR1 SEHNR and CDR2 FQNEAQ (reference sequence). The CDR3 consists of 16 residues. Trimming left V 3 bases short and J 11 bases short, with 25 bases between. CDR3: CASSLERNGGVYEYTF. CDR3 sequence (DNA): TGTGCCAGCAGCTTGGAGAGAAACGGGGGGGTCTATGAGTACACCTTC.

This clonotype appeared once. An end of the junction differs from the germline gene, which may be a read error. The CDR3: CASSLAGAPATHF. DNA of the CDR3: TGTGCCAGCAGCTTAGCGGGCGCACCCGCTACGCATTTT. The chain uses TRBV11-3 and TRBJ2-3; D is undetermined. The CDR3 totals 13 residues. Germline loops: CDR1 SGHNT, CDR2 YENEEA. The complete variable domain, with remaining parts taken from reference TRBV11-3 and TRBJ2-3, reads EAGVVQSPRYKIIEKKQPVAFWCNPISGHNTLYWYLQNLGQGPELLIRYENEEAVDDSQLPKDRFSAERLKGVDSTLKIQPAELGDSAVYLCASSLAGAPATHFGPGTRLTVL.

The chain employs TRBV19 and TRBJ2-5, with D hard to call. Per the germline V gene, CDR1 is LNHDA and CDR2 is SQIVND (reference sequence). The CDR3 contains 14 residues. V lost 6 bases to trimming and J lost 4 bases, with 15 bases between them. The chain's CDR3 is CASRTRSSVETQYF. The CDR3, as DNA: TGTGCCAGTAGGACAAGGAGCTCGGTAGAGACCCAGTACTTC.

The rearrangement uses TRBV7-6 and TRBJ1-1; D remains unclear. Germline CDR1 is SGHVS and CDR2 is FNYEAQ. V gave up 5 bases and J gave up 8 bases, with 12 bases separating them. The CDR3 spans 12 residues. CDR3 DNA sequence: TGTGCCAGCAGCCAAGGCCAGCCCGAAGCTTTCTTT. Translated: CASSQGQPEAFF.

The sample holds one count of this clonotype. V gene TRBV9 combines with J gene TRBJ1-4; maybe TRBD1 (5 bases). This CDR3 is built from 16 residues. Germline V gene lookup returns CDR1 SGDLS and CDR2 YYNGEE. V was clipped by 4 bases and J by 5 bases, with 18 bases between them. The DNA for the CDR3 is TGTGCCAGCAGCCCTGACCAGGGCGCCTACAATGAAAAACTGTTTTTT. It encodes CASSPDQGAYNEKLFF.

Here the CDR3 reads CASKVKVTGSPLHF. The CDR3 DNA reads TGTGCCAGCAAAGTAAAAGTAACAGGTTCACCCCTCCACTTT. V usage is TRBV2 and J usage is TRBJ1-6; tentatively, D is TRBD1 (5 bases). The V gene lost 7 bases and the J gene lost 9 bases, with 16 bases spanning the gap. This CDR3 contains 14 residues. Germline assignment: CDR1 SNHLY and CDR2 FYNNEI.

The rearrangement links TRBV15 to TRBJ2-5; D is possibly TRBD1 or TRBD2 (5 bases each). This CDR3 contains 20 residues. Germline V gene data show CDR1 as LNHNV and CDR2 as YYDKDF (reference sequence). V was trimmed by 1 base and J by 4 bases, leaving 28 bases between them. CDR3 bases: TGTGCCACCAGCAGAGGCAGCCAAGACCACCGGGATCCAGGGAGAGAGACCCAGTACTTC. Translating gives CATSRGSQDHRDPGRETQYF.

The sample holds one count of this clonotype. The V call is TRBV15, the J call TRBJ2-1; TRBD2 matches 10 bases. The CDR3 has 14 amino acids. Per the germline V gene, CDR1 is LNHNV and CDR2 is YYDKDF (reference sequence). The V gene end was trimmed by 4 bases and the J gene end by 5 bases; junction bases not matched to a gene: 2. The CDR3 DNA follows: TGTGCCACCAGCACCGGACTAGCGGACAATGAGCAGTTCTTC. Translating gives CATSTGLADNEQFF. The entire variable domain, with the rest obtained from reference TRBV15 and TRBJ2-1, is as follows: DAMVIQNPRYQVTQFGKPVTLSCSQTLNHNVMYWYQQKSSQAPKLLFHYYDKDFNNEADTPDNFQSRRPNTSFCFLDIRSPGLGDTAMYLCATSTGLADNEQFFGPGTRLTVL.

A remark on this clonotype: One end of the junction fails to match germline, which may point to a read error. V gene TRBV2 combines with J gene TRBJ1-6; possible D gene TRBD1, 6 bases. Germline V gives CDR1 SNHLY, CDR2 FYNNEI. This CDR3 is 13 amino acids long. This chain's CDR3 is CASGDGGTDTLHF. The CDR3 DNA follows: TGTGCCAGCGGGGACGGGGGCACAGATACCCTCCATTTT.